A single sample is the source of the 10 T cell receptor beta chains below, sequenced in a study of tissue T cells after allogeneic stem cell transplantation. Some clones are missing from TCRdb's copy, which holds only in-frame ones; the method was immunoSEQ multiplex PCR. The profile covers tens of thousands of clones, with approximately 92% appearing a single time and about 4% taken by the ten largest. The source was blood, collected before transplantation. These receptors were taken from a woman between 35 and 75 years old who later had graft-versus-host disease after an allogeneic stem cell transplant.

The V call is TRBV7-6, the J call TRBJ2-2; 7 positions agree with TRBD1. The CDR3 is 13 amino acids. Germline V lookup: CDR1 SGHVS, CDR2 FNYEAQ. Germline trimming cut 4 bases from V and 6 bases from J; bases unmatched to any gene: 2. The CDR3 DNA reads as TGTGCCAGCAGCTCTACAGGGGCCGGGGAGCTGTTTTTT. Translating gives CASSSTGAGELFF.

The chain links TRBV25-1 to TRBJ1-3, with D possibly TRBD1 on 6 matching bases. Germline V gene data show CDR1 as MGHDK and CDR2 as SYGVNS. The CDR3 consists of 15 residues. The V and J ends lost 5 bases and 1 base respectively, with 12 bases between them. CDR3 region: CASSMGGSSGNTIYF. CDR3 DNA sequence: TGTGCCAGCAGTATGGGGGGCTCATCTGGAAACACCATATATTTT.

This clone has a single count. This chain links TRBV9 with TRBJ2-3, with unresolved D. The CDR3 runs 12 residues. CDR1 and CDR2 (germline): SGDLS, YYNGEE. Trimming cost V 0 bases and J 6 bases, with 5 bases left between them. The CDR3 nucleotides read TGTGCCAGCAGCGTAGTGGGGGATACGCAGTATTTT. Its protein is CASSVVGDTQYF.

The chain carries TRBV12-3 or TRBV12-4 and TRBJ2-5; D not resolved. The CDR3 covers 11 residues. With 6 bases removed from V and 5 bases from J, the gap between germline ends came to 7 bases. CDR3 region: CASSPSETQYF. CDR3 nucleotide sequence: TGTGCCAGCAGCCCTTCCGAGACCCAGTACTTC.

The CDR3 DNA reads as TGTGCCAGCGGAACAGGGGAATTACGACGGCAGTACTTC. This codes for CASGTGELRRQYF. The chain combines TRBV6-5 with TRBJ2-7; 7 positions match TRBD1. Trimming removed 8 bases from V and 9 bases from J; junction bases left unmatched: 13. Germline V gene sequence: CDR1 MNHEY, CDR2 SVGAGI. CDR3 length equals 13 residues.

The chain joins TRBV29-1 to TRBJ2-3; 8 bases map to TRBD2. CDR3 length equals 15 residues. V gave up 1 base and J gave up 1 base; unmatched junction bases: 4. Per the germline V gene, CDR1 is SQVTM and CDR2 is ANQGSEA. The CDR3 DNA is TGCAGCGTTGAAGGGGGGCGGGAGGGCACAGATACGCAGTATTTT. It translates to CSVEGGREGTDTQYF.

This sequence joins TRBV29-1 and TRBJ1-1; D unresolved. Germline CDR1 is SQVTM and CDR2 is ANQGSEA. There are 13 residues in the CDR3. Trimming removed 2 bases at V and 6 bases at J, with 13 bases between. The DNA of the CDR3 is TGCAGCGTTGAAAAGGGCGGCGGCGCTGAAGCTTTCTTT. This translates into CSVEKGGGAEAFF.

V is TRBV2 and J is TRBJ2-7; 11 nucleotides align to TRBD2. Losses at the gene ends were 7 bases for V and 6 bases for J; bases not matched to a gene: 11. The germline CDR1 and CDR2 sequences are SNHLY and FYNNEI. The CDR3 has 15 amino acids. CDR3 DNA: TGTGCCAGCAAACCCTTAGCGGGAGGGCCTTTCGAGCAGTACTTC. It encodes CASKPLAGGPFEQYF. The full variable domain, rest sourced from reference TRBV2 and TRBJ2-7, is EPEVTQTPSHQVTQMGQEVILRCVPISNHLYFYWYRQILGQKVEFLVSFYNNEISEKSEIFDDQFSVERPDGSNFTLKIRSTKLEDSAMYFCASKPLAGGPFEQYFGPGTRLTVT.

The chain's CDR3 is CASTMRGRFLNGYTF. The CDR3 DNA sequence: TGTGCCAGTACCATGCGGGGGAGGTTTCTTAATGGCTACACCTTC. The chain carries TRBV19 and TRBJ1-2; a weak D match, TRBD1 (5 bases). Trimming took 7 bases from V and 6 from J, leaving 21 bases between them. CDR3 length: 15 amino acids. Germline CDR1 reads LNHDA; CDR2 reads SQIVND (reference sequence).

The chain uses TRBV7-9 and TRBJ1-1; TRBD1 is a possible D gene (5 bases). Trimming took off 11 bases at V and 5 bases at J, with 21 bases between the two ends. Germline assignment: CDR1 SEHNR and CDR2 FQNEAQ (reference sequence). The CDR3 totals 14 residues. CDR3 in amino acids: CASGRGDAGTEAFF. The CDR3 DNA follows: TGTGCCTCGGGGCGCGGCGACGCCGGGACTGAAGCTTTCTTT.